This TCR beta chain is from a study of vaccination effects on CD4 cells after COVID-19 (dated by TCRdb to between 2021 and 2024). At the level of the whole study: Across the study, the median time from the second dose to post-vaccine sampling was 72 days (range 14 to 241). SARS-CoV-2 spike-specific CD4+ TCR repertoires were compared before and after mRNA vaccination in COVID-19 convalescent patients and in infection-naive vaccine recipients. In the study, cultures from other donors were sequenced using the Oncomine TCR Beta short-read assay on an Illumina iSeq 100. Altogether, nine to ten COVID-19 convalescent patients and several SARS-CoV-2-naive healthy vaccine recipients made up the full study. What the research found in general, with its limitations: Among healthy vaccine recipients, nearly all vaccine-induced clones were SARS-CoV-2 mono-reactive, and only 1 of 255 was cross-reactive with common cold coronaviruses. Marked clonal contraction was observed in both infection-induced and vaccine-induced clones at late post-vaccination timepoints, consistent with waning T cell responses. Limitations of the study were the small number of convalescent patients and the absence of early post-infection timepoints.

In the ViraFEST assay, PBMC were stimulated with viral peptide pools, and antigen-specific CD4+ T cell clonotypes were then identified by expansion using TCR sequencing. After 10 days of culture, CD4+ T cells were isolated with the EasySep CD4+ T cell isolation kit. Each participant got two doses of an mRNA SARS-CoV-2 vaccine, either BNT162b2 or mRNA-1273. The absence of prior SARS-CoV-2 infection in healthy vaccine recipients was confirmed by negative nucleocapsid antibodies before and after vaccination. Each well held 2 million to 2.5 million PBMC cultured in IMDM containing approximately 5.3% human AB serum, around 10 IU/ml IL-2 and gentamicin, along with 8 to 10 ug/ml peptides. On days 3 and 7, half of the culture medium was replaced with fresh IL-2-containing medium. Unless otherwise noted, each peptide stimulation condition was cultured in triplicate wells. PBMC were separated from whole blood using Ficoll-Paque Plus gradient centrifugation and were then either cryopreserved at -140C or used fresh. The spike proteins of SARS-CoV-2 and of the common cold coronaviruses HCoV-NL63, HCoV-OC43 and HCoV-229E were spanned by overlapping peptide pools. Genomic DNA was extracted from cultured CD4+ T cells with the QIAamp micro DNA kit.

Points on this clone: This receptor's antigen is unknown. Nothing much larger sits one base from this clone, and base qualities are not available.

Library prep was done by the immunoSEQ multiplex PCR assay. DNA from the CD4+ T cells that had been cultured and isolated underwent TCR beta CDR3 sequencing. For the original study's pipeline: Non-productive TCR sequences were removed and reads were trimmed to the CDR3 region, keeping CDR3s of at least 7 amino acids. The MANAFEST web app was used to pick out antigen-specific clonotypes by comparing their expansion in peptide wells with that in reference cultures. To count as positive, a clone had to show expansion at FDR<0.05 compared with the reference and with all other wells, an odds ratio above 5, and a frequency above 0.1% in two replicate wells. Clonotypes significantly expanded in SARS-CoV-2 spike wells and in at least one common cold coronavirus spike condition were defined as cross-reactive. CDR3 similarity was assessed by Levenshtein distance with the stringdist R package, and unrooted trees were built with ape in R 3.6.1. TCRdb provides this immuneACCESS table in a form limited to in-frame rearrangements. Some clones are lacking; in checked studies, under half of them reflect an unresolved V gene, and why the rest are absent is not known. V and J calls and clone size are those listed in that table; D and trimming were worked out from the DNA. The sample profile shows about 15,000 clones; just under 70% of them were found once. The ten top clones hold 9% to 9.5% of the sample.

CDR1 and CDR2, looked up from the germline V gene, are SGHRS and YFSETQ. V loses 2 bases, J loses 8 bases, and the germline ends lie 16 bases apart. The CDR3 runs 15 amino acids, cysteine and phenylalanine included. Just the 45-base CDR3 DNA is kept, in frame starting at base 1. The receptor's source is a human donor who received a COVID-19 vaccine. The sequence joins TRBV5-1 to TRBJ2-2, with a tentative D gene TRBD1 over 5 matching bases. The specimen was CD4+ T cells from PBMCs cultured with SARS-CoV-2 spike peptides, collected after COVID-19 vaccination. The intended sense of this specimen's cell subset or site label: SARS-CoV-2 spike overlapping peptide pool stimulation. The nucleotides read TGCGCCAGCAGCTTTGGCGGTAGGGGATTTGGGGAGCTGTTTTTT. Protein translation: CASSFGGRGFGELFF.